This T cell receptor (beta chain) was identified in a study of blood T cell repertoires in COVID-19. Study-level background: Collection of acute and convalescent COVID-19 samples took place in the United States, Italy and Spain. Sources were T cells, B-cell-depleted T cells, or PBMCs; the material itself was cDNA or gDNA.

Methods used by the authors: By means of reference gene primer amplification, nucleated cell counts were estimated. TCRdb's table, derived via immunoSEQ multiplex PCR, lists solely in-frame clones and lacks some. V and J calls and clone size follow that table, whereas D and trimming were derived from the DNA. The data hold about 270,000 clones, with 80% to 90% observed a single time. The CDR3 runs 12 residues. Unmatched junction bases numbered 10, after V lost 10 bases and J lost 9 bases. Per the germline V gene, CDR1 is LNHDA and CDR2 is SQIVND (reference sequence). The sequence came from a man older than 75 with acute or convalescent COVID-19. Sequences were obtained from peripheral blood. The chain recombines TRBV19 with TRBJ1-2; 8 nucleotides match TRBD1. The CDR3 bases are TGTGCCACCTCGGACAGGGTGGGACGCTACACCTTC. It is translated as CATSDRVGRYTF.